This entry features one T cell receptor beta chain sequence. Original data processing: Amplifying reference gene primers gave estimates of nucleated cell counts. Data came from immunoSEQ multiplex PCR; TCRdb stores just in-frame clones and leaves some out. V, J and clone size were drawn from that table, and D and trimming were deduced from the DNA. Of 110,000 or so clones in the sample, approximately 90% are singletons; the top ten hold under 9%. Germline loops: CDR1 MNHEY, CDR2 SMNVEV (reference sequence). CDR3 size: 15 residues. Trimming cost V 5 bases and J 5 bases, with 18 bases left between them. This record belongs to a study of blood T cell repertoires in COVID-19. Whole-study context: Some COVID-19 samples were acute and others convalescent; all came from the United States, Italy and Spain. Sources were T cells, B-cell-depleted T cells, or PBMCs; the material itself was cDNA or gDNA.

V is TRBV27 and J is TRBJ2-5; weak D call: TRBD2 (6 bases). Sequenced: peripheral blood. This TCR came from a woman in her 70s who had recovered from COVID-19. The CDR3 DNA is TGTGCCAGCAGTGGGGCGGGGCGCCGCCTGGAGACCCAGTACTTC. Protein sequence: CASSGAGRRLETQYF.